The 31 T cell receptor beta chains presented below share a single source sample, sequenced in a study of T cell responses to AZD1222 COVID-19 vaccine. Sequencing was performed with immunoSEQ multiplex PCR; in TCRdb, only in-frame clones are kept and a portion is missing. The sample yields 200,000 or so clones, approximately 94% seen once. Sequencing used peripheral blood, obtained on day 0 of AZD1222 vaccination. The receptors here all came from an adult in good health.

The CDR3 region is CASSQPGNEQFF. In nucleotides, the CDR3 is TGTGCCAGCAGCCAACCAGGGAATGAGCAGTTCTTC. This chain links TRBV7-8 with TRBJ2-1, with D perhaps TRBD1 (5 bases). CDR3 size: 12 residues. Germline V gene data show CDR1 as SGHVS and CDR2 as FQNEAQ. The V and J ends lost 5 bases and 7 bases respectively, with 9 bases between them. Based on the CDR3 plus reference TRBV7-8 and TRBJ2-1, the full variable domain is GAGVSQSPRYKVAKRGQDVALRCDPISGHVSLFWYQQALGQGPEFLTYFQNEAQLDKSGLPSDRFFAERPEGSVSTLKIQRTQQEDSAVYLCASSQPGNEQFFGPGTRLTVL.

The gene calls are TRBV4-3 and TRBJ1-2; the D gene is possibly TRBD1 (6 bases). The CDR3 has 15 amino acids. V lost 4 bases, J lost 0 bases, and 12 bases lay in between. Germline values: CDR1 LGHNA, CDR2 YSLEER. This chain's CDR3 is CASSPGGQSNYGYTF. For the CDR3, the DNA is TGCGCCAGCAGCCCGGGGGGGCAATCTAACTATGGCTACACCTTC.

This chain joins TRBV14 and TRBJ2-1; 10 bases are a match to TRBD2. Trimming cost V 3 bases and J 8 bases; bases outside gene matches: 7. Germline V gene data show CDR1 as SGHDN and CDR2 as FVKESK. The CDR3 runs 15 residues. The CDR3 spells CASSQVASGSYEQFF. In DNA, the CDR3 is TGTGCCAGCAGCCAGGTGGCTAGCGGGAGCTATGAGCAGTTCTTC.

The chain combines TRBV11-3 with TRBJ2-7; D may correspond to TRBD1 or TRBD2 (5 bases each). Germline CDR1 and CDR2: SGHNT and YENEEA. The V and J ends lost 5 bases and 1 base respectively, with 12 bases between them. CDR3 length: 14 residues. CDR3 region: CASSIGGPSYEQYF. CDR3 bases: TGTGCCAGCAGCATTGGGGGTCCTTCCTACGAGCAGTACTTC.

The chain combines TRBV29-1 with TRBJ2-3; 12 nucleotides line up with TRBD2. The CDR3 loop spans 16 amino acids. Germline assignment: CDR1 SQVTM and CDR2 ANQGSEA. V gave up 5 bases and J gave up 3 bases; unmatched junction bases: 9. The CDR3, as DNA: TGCAGCGTTCCCGTGACTAGCGGGAGAAATACAGATACGCAGTATTTT. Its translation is CSVPVTSGRNTDTQYF.

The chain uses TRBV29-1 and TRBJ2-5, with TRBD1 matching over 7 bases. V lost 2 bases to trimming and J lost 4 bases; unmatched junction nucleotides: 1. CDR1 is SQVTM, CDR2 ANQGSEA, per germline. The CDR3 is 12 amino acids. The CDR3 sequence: CSVEYRGETQYF. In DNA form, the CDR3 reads TGCAGCGTTGAATACAGGGGAGAGACCCAGTACTTC.

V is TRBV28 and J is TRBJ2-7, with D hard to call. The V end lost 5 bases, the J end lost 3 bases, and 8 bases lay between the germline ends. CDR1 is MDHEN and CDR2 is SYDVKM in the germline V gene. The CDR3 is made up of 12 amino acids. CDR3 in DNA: TGTGCCAGCAGTGTTTCATTCTACGAGCAGTACTTC. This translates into CASSVSFYEQYF.

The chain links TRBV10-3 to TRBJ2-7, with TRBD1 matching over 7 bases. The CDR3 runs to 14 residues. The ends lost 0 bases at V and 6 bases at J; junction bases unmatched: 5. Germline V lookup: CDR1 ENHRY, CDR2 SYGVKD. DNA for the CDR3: TGTGCCATCAGTGAGTCGACAGGGCTGGGCGAGCAGTACTTC. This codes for CAISESTGLGEQYF.

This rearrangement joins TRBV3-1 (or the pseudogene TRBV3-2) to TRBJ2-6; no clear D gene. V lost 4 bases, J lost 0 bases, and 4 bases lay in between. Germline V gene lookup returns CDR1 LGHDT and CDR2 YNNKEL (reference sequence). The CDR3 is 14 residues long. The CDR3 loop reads CASSPISGANVLTF. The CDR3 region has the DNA TGTGCCAGCAGCCCAATCTCTGGGGCCAACGTCCTGACTTTC.

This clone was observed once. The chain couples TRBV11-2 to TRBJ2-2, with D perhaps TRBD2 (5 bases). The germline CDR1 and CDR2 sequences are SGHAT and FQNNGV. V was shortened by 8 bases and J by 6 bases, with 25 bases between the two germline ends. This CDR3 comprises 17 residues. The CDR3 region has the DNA TGTGCCAGCTCGCTCTTCCCGGCTAGCAGTGGTCCCGGGGAGCTGTTTTTT. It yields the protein CASSLFPASSGPGELFF. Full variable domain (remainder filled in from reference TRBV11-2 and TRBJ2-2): EAGVAQSPRYKIIEKRQSVAFWCNPISGHATLYWYQQILGQGPKLLIQFQNNGVVDDSQLPKDRFSAERLKGVDSTLKIQPAKLEDSAVYLCASSLFPASSGPGELFFGEGSRLTVL.

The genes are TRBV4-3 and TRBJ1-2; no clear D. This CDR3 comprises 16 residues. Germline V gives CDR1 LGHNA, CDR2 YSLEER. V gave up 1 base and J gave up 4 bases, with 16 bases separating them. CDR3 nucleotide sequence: TGCGCCAGCAGCCAAGCGCGGGGAGGAATGGGCTATGGCTACACCTTC. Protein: CASSQARGGMGYGYTF.

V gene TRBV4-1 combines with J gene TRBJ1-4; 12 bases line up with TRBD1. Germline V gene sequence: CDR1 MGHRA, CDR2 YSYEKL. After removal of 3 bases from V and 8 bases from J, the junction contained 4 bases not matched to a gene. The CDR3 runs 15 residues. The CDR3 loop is CASSHPGQGAEKLFF. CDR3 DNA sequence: TGCGCCAGCAGCCACCCGGGACAGGGGGCCGAAAAACTGTTTTTT.

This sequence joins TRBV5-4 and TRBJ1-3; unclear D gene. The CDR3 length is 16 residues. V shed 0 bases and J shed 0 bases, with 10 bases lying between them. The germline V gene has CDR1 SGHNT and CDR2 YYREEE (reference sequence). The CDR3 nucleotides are TGTGCCAGCAGCTTGGGTCAGATTTCCTCTGGAAACACCATATATTTT. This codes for CASSLGQISSGNTIYF.

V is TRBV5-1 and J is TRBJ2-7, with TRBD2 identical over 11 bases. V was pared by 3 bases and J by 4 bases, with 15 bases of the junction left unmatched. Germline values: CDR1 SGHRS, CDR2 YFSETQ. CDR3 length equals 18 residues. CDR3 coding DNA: TGCGCCAGCAGCTCGGGGACTAGCGGACGCGGGAGAGCTTACGAGCAGTACTTC. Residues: CASSSGTSGRGRAYEQYF.

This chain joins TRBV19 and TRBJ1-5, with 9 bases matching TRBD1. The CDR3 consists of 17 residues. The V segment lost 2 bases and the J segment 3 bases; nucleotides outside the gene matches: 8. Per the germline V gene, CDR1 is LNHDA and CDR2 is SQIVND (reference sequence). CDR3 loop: CASSIKPGQGFNQPQHF. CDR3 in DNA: TGTGCCAGTAGTATAAAACCGGGACAGGGATTCAATCAGCCCCAGCATTTT.

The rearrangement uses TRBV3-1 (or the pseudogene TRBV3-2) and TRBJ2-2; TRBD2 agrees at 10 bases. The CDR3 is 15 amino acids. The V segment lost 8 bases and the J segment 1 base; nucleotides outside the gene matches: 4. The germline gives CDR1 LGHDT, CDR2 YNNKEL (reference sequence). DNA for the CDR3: TGTGCCAGCGGGAGGACTAGCGGGAACACCGGGGAGCTGTTTTTT. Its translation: CASGRTSGNTGELFF.

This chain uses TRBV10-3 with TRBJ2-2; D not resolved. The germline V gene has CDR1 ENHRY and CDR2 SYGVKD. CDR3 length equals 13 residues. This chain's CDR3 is CAMRLTLTGELFF. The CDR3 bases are TGTGCGATGCGACTTACGCTCACCGGGGAGCTGTTTTTT.

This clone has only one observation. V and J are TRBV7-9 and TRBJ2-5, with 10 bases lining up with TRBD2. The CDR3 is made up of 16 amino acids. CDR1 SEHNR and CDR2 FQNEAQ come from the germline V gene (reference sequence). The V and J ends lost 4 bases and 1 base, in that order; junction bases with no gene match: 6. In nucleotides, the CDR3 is TGTGCCAGCAGCTCAGCGGGAGGGCCGTCCCAAGAGACCCAGTACTTC. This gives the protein CASSSAGGPSQETQYF.

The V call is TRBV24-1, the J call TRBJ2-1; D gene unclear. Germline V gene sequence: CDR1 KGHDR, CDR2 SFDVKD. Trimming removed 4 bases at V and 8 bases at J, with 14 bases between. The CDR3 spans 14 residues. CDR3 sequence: CATSDPGLYDEQFF. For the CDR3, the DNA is TGTGCCACCAGTGACCCCGGCCTATATGATGAGCAGTTCTTC.

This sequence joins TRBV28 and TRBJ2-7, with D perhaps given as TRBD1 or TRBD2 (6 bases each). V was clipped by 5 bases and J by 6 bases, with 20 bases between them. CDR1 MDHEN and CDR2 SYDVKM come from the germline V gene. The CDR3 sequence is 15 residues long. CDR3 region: CASSMTGGAFPEQYF. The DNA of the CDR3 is TGTGCCAGCAGTATGACCGGGGGCGCATTTCCCGAGCAGTACTTC.

Written as DNA, the CDR3 is TGCGCCAGCAGCCAAGATGGAGGGACTAGCTCCTACGAGCAGTACTTC. This encodes CASSQDGGTSSYEQYF. The chain joins TRBV4-1 to TRBJ2-7, with 8 bases fitting TRBD2. The CDR3 is 16 amino acids. Germline CDR1 and CDR2: MGHRA and YSYEKL. After removal of 0 bases from V and 0 bases from J, the junction contained 4 bases not matched to a gene.

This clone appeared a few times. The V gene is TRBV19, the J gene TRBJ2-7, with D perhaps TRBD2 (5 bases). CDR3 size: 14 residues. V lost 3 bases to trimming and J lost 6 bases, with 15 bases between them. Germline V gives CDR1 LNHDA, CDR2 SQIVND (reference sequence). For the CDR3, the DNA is TGTGCCAGTAGTATGGACGCGGGTAGAGGCGAGCAGTACTTC. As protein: CASSMDAGRGEQYF.

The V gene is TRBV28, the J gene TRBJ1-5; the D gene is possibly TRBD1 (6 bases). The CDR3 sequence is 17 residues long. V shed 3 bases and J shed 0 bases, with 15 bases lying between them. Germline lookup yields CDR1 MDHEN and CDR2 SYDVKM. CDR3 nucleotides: TGTGCCAGCAGTTTGGAAGTAGGGGGGAATAGCAATCAGCCCCAGCATTTT. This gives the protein CASSLEVGGNSNQPQHF.

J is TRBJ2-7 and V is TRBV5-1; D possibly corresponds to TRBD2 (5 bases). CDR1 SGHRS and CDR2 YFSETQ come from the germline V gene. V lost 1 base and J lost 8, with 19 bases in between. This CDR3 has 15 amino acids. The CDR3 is CASSLLIEAGSQQYF. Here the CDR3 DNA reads TGCGCCAGCAGCTTGTTGATAGAGGCGGGCTCCCAGCAGTACTTC.

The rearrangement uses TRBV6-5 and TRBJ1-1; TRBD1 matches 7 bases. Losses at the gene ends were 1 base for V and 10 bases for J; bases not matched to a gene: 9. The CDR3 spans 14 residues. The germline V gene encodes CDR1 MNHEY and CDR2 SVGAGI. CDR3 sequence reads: CASSYFLTGVAAFF. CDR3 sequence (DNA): TGTGCCAGCAGTTACTTTTTAACAGGGGTGGCAGCTTTCTTT.

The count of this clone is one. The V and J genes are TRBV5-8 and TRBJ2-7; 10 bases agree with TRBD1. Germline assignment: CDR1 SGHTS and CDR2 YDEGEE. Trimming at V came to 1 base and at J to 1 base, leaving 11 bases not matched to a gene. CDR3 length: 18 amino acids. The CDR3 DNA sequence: TGTGCCAGCAGCTTGTGGTGGGGACAGGGGCCAACTTCCTACGAGCAGTACTTC. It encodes CASSLWWGQGPTSYEQYF.

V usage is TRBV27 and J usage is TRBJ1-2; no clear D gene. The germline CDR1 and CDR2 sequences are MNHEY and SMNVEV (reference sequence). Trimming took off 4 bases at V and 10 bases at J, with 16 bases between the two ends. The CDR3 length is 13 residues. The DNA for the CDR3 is TGTGCCAGCAGTTCCCAGGTTCGAGGCCTCTACACCTTC. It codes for CASSSQVRGLYTF.

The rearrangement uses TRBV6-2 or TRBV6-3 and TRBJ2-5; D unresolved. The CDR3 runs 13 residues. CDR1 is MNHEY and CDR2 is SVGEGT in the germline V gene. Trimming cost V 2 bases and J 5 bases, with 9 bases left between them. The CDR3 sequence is CASSYARLETQYF. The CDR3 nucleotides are TGTGCCAGCAGTTACGCCCGGCTGGAGACCCAGTACTTC.

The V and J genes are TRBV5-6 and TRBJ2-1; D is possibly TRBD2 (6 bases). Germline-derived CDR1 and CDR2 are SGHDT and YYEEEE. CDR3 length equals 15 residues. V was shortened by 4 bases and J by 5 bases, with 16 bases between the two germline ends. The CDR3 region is CASSHVTGSHNEQFF. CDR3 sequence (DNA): TGTGCCAGCAGCCACGTAACCGGGAGTCACAATGAGCAGTTCTTC.

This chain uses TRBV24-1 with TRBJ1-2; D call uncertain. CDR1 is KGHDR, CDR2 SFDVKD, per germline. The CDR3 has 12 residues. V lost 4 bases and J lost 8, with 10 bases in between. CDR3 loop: CATSDPGRGYTF. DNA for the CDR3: TGTGCCACCAGTGACCCTGGCCGCGGCTACACCTTC.

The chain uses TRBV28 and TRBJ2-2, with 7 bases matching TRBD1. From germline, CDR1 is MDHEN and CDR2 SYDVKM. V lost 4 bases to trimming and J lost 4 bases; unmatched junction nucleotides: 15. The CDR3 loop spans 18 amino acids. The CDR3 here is CASSYFHSGTASTGELFF. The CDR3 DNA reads TGTGCCAGCAGTTACTTCCACTCCGGGACAGCGAGCACCGGGGAGCTGTTTTTT.